These T cell receptor beta chains were read from a single sample in a study of T cell repertoires in cytomegalovirus infection. TCRdb analysed the reads with MiXCR anew, one entry per CDR3 protein. In the table there are 150,000 or so distinct CDR3 sequences, around 20% of which are singletons. Sequencing was performed on PBMCs. The receptors shown here come from a human donor in good health (CMV status not recorded). Some clones in this sample may be carry-over from other donors' samples. CDR3s include the opening cysteine and the closing phenylalanine or tryptophan. A D gene is named only where the DNA matches it firmly. Clone size is given for some rows only: seen once, a few or many times, or a class if the clone is expanded.

TRBV12-3/TRBV12-4,TRBJ1-3,.,many,TGTGCCAGCAGTTTATTCGCCAGGGCAGCTGGAAACACCATATATTTT,CASSLFARAAGNTIYF
TRBV19,TRBJ1-1,.,.,TGTGCCAGTAGTATAAGTGGCACCCTGAACACTGAAGCTTTCTTT,CASSISGTLNTEAFF
TRBV4-1,TRBJ1-1,.,many,TGCGCCAGCAGCCAAGATTCGATGGGACACGCCAATTTGAACACTGAAGCTTTCTTT,CASSQDSMGHANLNTEAFF
TRBV7-2,TRBJ2-7,TRBD2,many,TGTGCCAGCAGCTTAGGGCCGGGACTATCCTCCGGTCAGTACTTC,CASSLGPGLSSGQYF
TRBV6-2/TRBV6-3,TRBJ1-1,.,.,TGTGCCAGCAGTTATAGCCTGGGGACTGAAGCTTTCTTT,CASSYSLGTEAFF
TRBV12-3/TRBV12-4,TRBJ2-1,.,.,TGTGCCAGCACCCTCTTCACGAGCAATGAGCAGTTCTTC,CASTLFTSNEQFF
TRBV10-2,TRBJ1-6,TRBD1,many,TGCGCCAGCAGTCAGACAGGGTTCAATAATTCACCCCTCCACTTT,CASSQTGFNNSPLHF
TRBV29-1,TRBJ2-5,TRBD1,.,TGCAGCGTTGGCGCGACAGGGCCCAAGTCCCAGTACTTC,CSVGATGPKSQYF
TRBV4-1,TRBJ1-2,.,few,TGCGCCAGCAGCCAAGAGACCGGGAATGGCTACACCTTC,CASSQETGNGYTF
TRBV5-6,TRBJ1-1,TRBD1,few,TGTGCCAGCAGCTTGAGACAGGGCGTGAACACTGAAGCTTTCTTT,CASSLRQGVNTEAFF
TRBV11-3,TRBJ2-7,.,few,TGTGCCAGCAGCTTAAGGGAAACGGACGAGCAGTACTTC,CASSLRETDEQYF
TRBV6-1,TRBJ1-2,.,.,TGTGCCAGCAGTCGGCTCGGCCATGGCTACACCTTC,CASSRLGHGYTF
TRBV7-6,TRBJ1-3,.,few,TGTGCCAGCAACAAGGAAAATTCAAACACCATATATTTT,CASNKENSNTIYF
TRBV7-3,TRBJ2-1,.,.,TGTGCCAGCAGCTTAACGCGGACCCCCGGGGACAATGAGCAGTTCTTC,CASSLTRTPGDNEQFF
TRBV7-8,TRBJ2-7,.,many,TGTGCCAGCAGCTTAGGTGGGAGAACCCTATACGAGCAGTACTTC,CASSLGGRTLYEQYF
TRBV3-1,TRBJ2-2,.,.,TGTGCCAGCAGCCCCAATTTCGGGCAGGCCACCGGGGAGCTGTTTTTT,CASSPNFGQATGELFF
TRBV5-6,TRBJ2-7,.,few,TGTGCCAGCAGCCGGGCAGTACAGACCTACGAGCAGTACTTC,CASSRAVQTYEQYF
TRBV9,TRBJ2-5,.,.,TGTGCCAGCAGCGTAGGTAGGGAAGAGACCCAGTACTTC,CASSVGREETQYF
TRBV20-1,TRBJ2-4,.,few,TGCAGTGCTAGTGAACAGGGTCGAGCCAAAAACATTCAGTACTTC,CSASEQGRAKNIQYF
TRBV2,TRBJ2-7,.,many,TGTGCCAGCACCGAGCGGTCCTACGAGCAGTACTTC,CASTERSYEQYF
TRBV28,TRBJ2-2,TRBD1,few,TGTGCCAGCAGTAGCCGGGACAGGGGGTTCACCGGGGAGCTGTTTTTT,CASSSRDRGFTGELFF
TRBV29-1,TRBJ1-1,TRBD1,.,TGCAGCGTCCAAACAGGGGGCGAGAACACTGAAGCTTTCTTT,CSVQTGGENTEAFF
TRBV3-1,TRBJ1-4,.,.,TGTGCCAGCAGCGCCCTGGAGGGAAAACTGTTTTTT,CASSALEGKLFF
TRBV27,TRBJ1-1,.,.,TGTGCCAGCAGTCCCCAGTCGGCAACGAGGGTTGAAGCTTTCTTT,CASSPQSATRVEAFF
TRBV4-1,TRBJ1-4,TRBD1,many,TGCGCCAGCAGCCAGCCCCCGGGACAGGGAGGGTTTTTT,CASSQPPGQGGFF
TRBV6-6,TRBJ2-1,.,few,TGTGCCAGCACTCTACTCTCCTACAATGAGCAGTTCTTC,CASTLLSYNEQFF
TRBV20-1,TRBJ2-1,.,.,TGCAGTGCTAGATATAGGGACTCCTGGCGCGGGAATGAGCAGTTCTTC,CSARYRDSWRGNEQFF
TRBV14,TRBJ2-1,.,few,TGTGCCAGCAGTTTGGCGGACACGCGGCATGAGCAGTTCTTC,CASSLADTRHEQFF
TRBV29-1,TRBJ2-5,.,.,TGCAGCTTTTTTAATGCGGGAAGACAGACCCAGTACTTC,CSFFNAGRQTQYF
TRBV9,TRBJ2-5,TRBD2,.,TGTGCCAGCAGCGTAGCCGGGAGGGAGACCCAGTACTTC,CASSVAGRETQYF
TRBV7-2,TRBJ1-5,TRBD1,many,TGTGCCAGCAGCTTTGGGGACAGGTTTTATCAGCCCCAGCATTTT,CASSFGDRFYQPQHF
TRBV12-5,TRBJ1-6,.,.,TGTGCTAGTGGTTTGCCCGGGCAAACTAGGTCACCCCTCCACTTT,CASGLPGQTRSPLHF
TRBV7-8,TRBJ2-3,TRBD2,many,TGTGCCAGCAGCATTAGCGGGGGGGCCAGGACAGATACGCAGTATTTT,CASSISGGARTDTQYF
TRBV6-5,TRBJ2-2,.,few,TGTGCTAGCAGTCCCCGGTGGTCCGGGGAGCTGTTTTTT,CASSPRWSGELFF
TRBV7-8,TRBJ2-1,.,many,TGTGCCAGCAGCTTAGGTTTCGGGGTTGAGCAGTTCTTC,CASSLGFGVEQFF
TRBV5-6,TRBJ2-3,TRBD2,.,TGTGCCAGCAGCTTGGAAGTAGCGGGGGGAGCTACGCAGTATTTT,CASSLEVAGGATQYF
TRBV5-1,TRBJ2-6,.,few,TGCGCCAGCAGCCTGTTGGCCGAAGCCTCTGGGGCCAACGTCCTGACTTTC,CASSLLAEASGANVLTF
TRBV20-1,TRBJ2-7,.,.,TGCAGTGCTAGAGTAGGTTACGAGCAGTACTTC,CSARVGYEQYF
TRBV2,TRBJ2-1,.,few,TGTGCCAGCTCAGGGACTGGGTGGAACAATGAGCAGTTCTTC,CASSGTGWNNEQFF
TRBV18,TRBJ2-3,.,few,TGTGCCAGCTCACGGCAGGAACGAGGCACAGATACGCAGTATTTT,CASSRQERGTDTQYF
TRBV29-1,TRBJ1-2,.,few,TGCAGCGTCTTAACAGGAAACTATGGCTACACCTTC,CSVLTGNYGYTF
TRBV7-9,TRBJ2-1,.,.,TGTGCCAGCAGCCCTAGTATGCCCTACAATGAGCAGTTCTTC,CASSPSMPYNEQFF
TRBV7-2,TRBJ1-5,.,many,TGTGCCAGCAGCTTGGTAACAGGCTACAATCAGCCCCAGCATTTT,CASSLVTGYNQPQHF
TRBV2,TRBJ1-6,TRBD1,many,TGTGCCAGCAGGACGGACAGGCCTAATTCACCCCTCCACTTT,CASRTDRPNSPLHF
TRBV2,TRBJ2-5,.,.,TGTGCCAGCAGTCCTAACGGTCATCCAGGGGAGACCCAGTACTTC,CASSPNGHPGETQYF
TRBV7-8,TRBJ1-6,TRBD1,many,TGTGCCACCCCGACAGGGACCAGCTCCTATAATTCACCCCTCCACTTT,CATPTGTSSYNSPLHF
TRBV9,TRBJ2-2,.,.,TGTGCCAGCAGCGTAGCATGGGTCGGTCCTAACACCGGGGAGCTGTTTTTT,CASSVAWVGPNTGELFF
TRBV28,TRBJ1-4,TRBD1,few,TGTGCCAGCAGTTCCACAGGGGTATGGTTTTTT,CASSSTGVWFF
TRBV20-1,TRBJ2-7,TRBD1,.,TGCAGTGCTAGAGACCGACAGGGGGCATCCTACGAGCAGTACTTC,CSARDRQGASYEQYF
TRBV28,TRBJ1-2,.,few,TGTGCCAGCAGTTACCGGCTCTGGGGCTACACCTTC,CASSYRLWGYTF
TRBV28,TRBJ1-2,.,many,TGTGCCAGCAGTTTACGCATCCGGGACCCCTATGGCTACACCTTC,CASSLRIRDPYGYTF
TRBV19,TRBJ1-1,TRBD1,few,TGTGCCAGTAGTACCGCCCCAGGGGGCATGAACACTGAAGCTTTCTTT,CASSTAPGGMNTEAFF
TRBV6-2/TRBV6-3,TRBJ1-5,.,few,TGTGCCACCACCTACACCTCGGGGCAGCCCCAGCATTTT,CATTYTSGQPQHF